Below, 13 T cell receptor beta chains from the same sample are listed, as sequenced in a study of blood T cell repertoires in COVID-19. Repertoires were generated with immunoSEQ multiplex PCR, while TCRdb's copy carries only in-frame clones and drops some. Of 150,000 to 200,000 clones listed, 77% are singletons. Sequenced input: peripheral blood. These receptors originate from an older man with acute or convalescent COVID-19.

CDR3 loop: CASSHRPGLQGGQEKLFF. The CDR3, as DNA: TGTGCCAGCAGCCACCGACCCGGTCTACAGGGAGGGCAAGAAAAACTGTTTTTT. The gene calls are TRBV5-4 and TRBJ1-4, with a possible D match to TRBD1 (6 bases). V gave up 4 bases and J gave up 8 bases, with 27 bases separating them. The CDR3 is 18 residues long. The germline V gene has CDR1 SGHNT and CDR2 YYREEE (reference sequence).

The rearrangement joins TRBV6-1 to TRBJ1-2, with D possibly matching TRBD1 (6 bases). The V end lost 2 bases, the J end lost 5 bases, and 12 bases lay between the germline ends. Germline-derived CDR1 and CDR2 are MNHNS and SASEGT. The CDR3 extends over 14 amino acids. The DNA for the CDR3 is TGTGCCAGCAGTGAATCGGGGACATTATATGGCTACACCTTC. Translated: CASSESGTLYGYTF.

The sample holds many counts of this clone. The chain carries TRBV12-5 and TRBJ1-2, with a possible D match to TRBD1 (6 bases). The CDR3 consists of 15 residues. Trimming left V 1 base short and J 4 bases short, with 13 bases between. Germline V gives CDR1 LGHNT, CDR2 FRNRAP. The CDR3 DNA sequence: TGTGCTAGTGGTTTGGGTCGGACAGACAGCTATGGCTACACCTTC. This gives the protein CASGLGRTDSYGYTF.

The chain employs TRBV29-1 and TRBJ2-1; 9 nucleotides line up with TRBD1. Germline values: CDR1 SQVTM, CDR2 ANQGSEA. The CDR3 sequence is 13 residues long. V lost 0 bases to trimming and J lost 12 bases; unmatched junction nucleotides: 6. The DNA for the CDR3 is TGCAGCGTTGAAGAACAGGGGGCAGGTGGGCAGTTCTTC. It codes for CSVEEQGAGGQFF.

This chain's CDR3 is CASSVQVVGTEAFF. The CDR3, as DNA: TGTGCCAGCAGCGTTCAAGTAGTTGGCACTGAAGCTTTCTTT. J is TRBJ1-1 and V is TRBV7-2; D unresolved. This CDR3 has 14 residues. Germline CDR1 is SGHTA and CDR2 is FQGNSA. With 5 bases removed from V and 4 bases from J, the gap between germline ends came to 14 bases.

V usage is TRBV18 and J usage is TRBJ1-2; the match to TRBD1 covers 10 bases. The germline V gene encodes CDR1 KGHSH and CDR2 LQKENI. The CDR3 consists of 13 residues. J was trimmed by 10 bases and V by 0 bases; bases with no gene match: 2. CDR3 region: CASSPPTGGAYTF. Written as DNA, the CDR3 is TGTGCCAGCTCACCACCGACAGGGGGCGCCTACACCTTC.

The chain is built from TRBV28 and TRBJ1-4; D gene ambiguous. CDR3 length: 13 residues. V lost 10 bases, J lost 6 bases, and 15 bases lay in between. CDR1 and CDR2 (germline): MDHEN, SYDVKM. This CDR3 reads CATLEVMDEKLFF. Here the CDR3 DNA reads TGTGCCACCCTCGAGGTGATGGATGAAAAACTGTTTTTT.

This clone was picked up one time. The chain uses TRBV7-2 and TRBJ2-7; 7 bases are a match to TRBD1. Germline assignment: CDR1 SGHTA and CDR2 FQGNSA. This CDR3 contains 14 residues. V was pared by 4 bases and J by 4 bases, with 7 bases of the junction left unmatched. CDR3 residues: CASSWLGTEYEQYF. In DNA form, the CDR3 reads TGTGCCAGCAGCTGGCTAGGGACAGAATACGAGCAGTACTTC.

The chain couples TRBV28 to TRBJ2-7, with 7 bases identical to TRBD1. The CDR3 totals 13 residues. The ends lost 6 bases at V and 1 base at J; junction bases unmatched: 3. The germline CDR1 and CDR2 sequences are MDHEN and SYDVKM. The CDR3 protein is CASRDRSSYEQYF. The CDR3 DNA is TGTGCCAGCAGGGACAGGTCGTCCTACGAGCAGTACTTC. The entire variable domain, with the rest obtained from reference TRBV28 and TRBJ2-7, is as follows: DVKVTQSSRYLVKRTGEKVFLECVQDMDHENMFWYRQDPGLGLRLIYFSYDVKMKEKGDIPEGYSVSREKKERFSLILESASTNQTSMYLCASRDRSSYEQYFGPGTRLTVT.

This rearrangement joins TRBV19 to TRBJ1-1; D is uncertain. This CDR3 comprises 15 residues. Trimming took off 3 bases at V and 0 bases at J, with 11 bases between the two ends. Germline CDR1 and CDR2: LNHDA and SQIVND (reference sequence). The CDR3 region has the DNA TGTGCCAGTAGTATTCGTGGTAGCCTGAACACTGAAGCTTTCTTT. Protein product: CASSIRGSLNTEAFF.

V usage is TRBV7-9 and J usage is TRBJ1-3, with a possible D match to TRBD1 (6 bases). CDR3 length: 16 amino acids. V lost 2 bases and J 0 bases, leaving 11 bases between the germline ends. Germline V gives CDR1 SEHNR, CDR2 FQNEAQ (reference sequence). CDR3: CASSLSGGASGNTIYF. For the CDR3, the DNA is TGTGCCAGCAGCTTAAGTGGGGGCGCCTCTGGAAACACCATATATTTT.

This chain links TRBV27 with TRBJ2-3; 8 bases line up with TRBD2. CDR3 size: 16 residues. Germline assignment: CDR1 MNHEY and CDR2 SMNVEV (reference sequence). V shed 0 bases and J 2 bases; nucleotides not matched to a gene: 4. In DNA form, the CDR3 reads TGTGCCAGCAGTTTATCGAGCGGGGGAGCCACAGATACGCAGTATTTT. Translation: CASSLSSGGATDTQYF.

The V and J genes are TRBV5-1 and TRBJ1-1, with 8 bases fitting TRBD1. The J segment lost 1 base and the V segment lost 4 bases, leaving 3 bases of the junction unmatched. Germline lookup yields CDR1 SGHRS and CDR2 YFSETQ. The CDR3 covers 14 residues. Here the CDR3 DNA reads TGCGCCAGCAGCCGTGGGACAGGGAACACTGAAGCTTTCTTT. Translating it yields CASSRGTGNTEAFF.